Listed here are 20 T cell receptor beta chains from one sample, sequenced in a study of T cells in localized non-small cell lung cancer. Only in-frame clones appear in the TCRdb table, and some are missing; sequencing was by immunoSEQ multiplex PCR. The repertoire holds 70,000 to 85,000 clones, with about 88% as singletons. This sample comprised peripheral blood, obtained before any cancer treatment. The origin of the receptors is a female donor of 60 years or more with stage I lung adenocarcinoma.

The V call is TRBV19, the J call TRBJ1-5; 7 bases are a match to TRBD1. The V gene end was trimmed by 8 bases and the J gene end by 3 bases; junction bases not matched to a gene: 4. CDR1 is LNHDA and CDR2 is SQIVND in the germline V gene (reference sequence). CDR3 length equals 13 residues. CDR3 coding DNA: TGTGCCAGTCAGGACAGGTACAATCAGCCCCAGCATTTT. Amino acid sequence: CASQDRYNQPQHF.

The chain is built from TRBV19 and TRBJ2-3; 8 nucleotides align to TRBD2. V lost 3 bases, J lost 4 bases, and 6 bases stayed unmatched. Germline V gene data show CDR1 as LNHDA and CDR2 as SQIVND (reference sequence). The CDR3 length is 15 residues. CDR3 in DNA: TGTGCCAGTAGTATCTTCACTAGCGGACCAGATACGCAGTATTTT. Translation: CASSIFTSGPDTQYF.

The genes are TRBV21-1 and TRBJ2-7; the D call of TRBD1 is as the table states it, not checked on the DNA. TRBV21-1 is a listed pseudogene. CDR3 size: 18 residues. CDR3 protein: CASKKGQGGCKGHYEQYF. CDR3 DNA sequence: TGTGCCAGCAAAAAGGGACAGGGAGGGTGCAAGGGCCACTACGAGCAGTACTTC.

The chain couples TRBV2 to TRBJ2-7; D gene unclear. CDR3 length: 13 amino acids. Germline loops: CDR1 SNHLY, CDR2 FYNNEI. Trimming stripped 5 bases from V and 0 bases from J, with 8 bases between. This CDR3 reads CASSTAFSYEQYF. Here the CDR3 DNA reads TGTGCCAGCAGTACAGCCTTCTCCTACGAGCAGTACTTC. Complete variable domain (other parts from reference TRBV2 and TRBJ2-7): EPEVTQTPSHQVTQMGQEVILRCVPISNHLYFYWYRQILGQKVEFLVSFYNNEISEKSEIFDDQFSVERPDGSNFTLKIRSTKLEDSAMYFCASSTAFSYEQYFGPGTRLTVT.

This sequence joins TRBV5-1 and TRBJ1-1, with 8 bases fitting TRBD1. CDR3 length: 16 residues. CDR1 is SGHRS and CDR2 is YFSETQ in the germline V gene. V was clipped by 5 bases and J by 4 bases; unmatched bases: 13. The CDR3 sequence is CASSYDRGTWGTEAFF. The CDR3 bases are TGCGCCAGCAGTTATGACAGGGGCACATGGGGCACTGAAGCTTTCTTT. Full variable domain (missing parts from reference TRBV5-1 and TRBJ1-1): KAGVTQTPRYLIKTRGQQVTLSCSPISGHRSVSWYQQTPGQGLQFLFEYFSETQRNKGNFPGRFSGRQFSNSRSEMNVSTLELGDSALYLCASSYDRGTWGTEAFFGQGTRLTVV.

CDR3 amino acids: CASSLGTDFNYGYTF. Written as DNA, the CDR3 is TGTGCCAGCAGCTTAGGGACTGACTTTAACTATGGCTACACCTTC. This chain links TRBV7-9 with TRBJ1-2; D gene unclear. This CDR3 is built from 15 residues. The V end lost 1 base, the J end lost 1 base, and 10 bases lay between the germline ends. Germline V gene lookup returns CDR1 SEHNR and CDR2 FQNEAQ (reference sequence).

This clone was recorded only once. The CDR3 nucleotides are TGCGCCAGCAGCCCTCGACTAAGGGACAGGGGGAACTATGGCTACACCTTC. Its translation is CASSPRLRDRGNYGYTF. This chain links TRBV4-3 with TRBJ1-2; TRBD1 aligns across 11 bases. CDR1 and CDR2 from the germline V gene are LGHNA and YSLEER. This CDR3 is built from 17 residues. J gave up 2 bases and V 4 bases, and 9 bases lay outside the gene matches.

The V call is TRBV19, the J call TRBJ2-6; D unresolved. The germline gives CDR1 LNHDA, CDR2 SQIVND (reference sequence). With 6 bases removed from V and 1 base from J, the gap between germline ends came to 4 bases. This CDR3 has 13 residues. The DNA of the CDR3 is TGTGCCAGTAGCCGATCTGGGGCCAACGTCCTGACTTTC. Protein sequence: CASSRSGANVLTF. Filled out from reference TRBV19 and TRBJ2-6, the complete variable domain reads DGGITQSPKYLFRKEGQNVTLSCEQNLNHDAMYWYRQDPGQGLRLIYYSQIVNDFQKGDIAEGYSVSREKKESFPLTVTSAQKNPTAFYLCASSRSGANVLTFGAGSRLTVL.

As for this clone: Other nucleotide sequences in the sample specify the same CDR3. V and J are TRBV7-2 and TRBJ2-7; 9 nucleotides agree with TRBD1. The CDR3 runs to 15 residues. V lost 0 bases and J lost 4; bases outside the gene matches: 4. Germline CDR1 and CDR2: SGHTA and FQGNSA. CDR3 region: CASSLAGQGTYEQYF. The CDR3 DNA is TGTGCCAGCAGCTTAGCGGGACAGGGTACTTACGAGCAGTACTTC.

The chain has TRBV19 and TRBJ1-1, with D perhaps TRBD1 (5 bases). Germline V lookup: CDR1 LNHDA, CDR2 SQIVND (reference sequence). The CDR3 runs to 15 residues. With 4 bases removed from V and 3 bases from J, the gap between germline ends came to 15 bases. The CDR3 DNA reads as TGTGCCAGTAGTACCTTCGCCGGGACGGACACTGAAGCTTTCTTT. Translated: CASSTFAGTDTEAFF.

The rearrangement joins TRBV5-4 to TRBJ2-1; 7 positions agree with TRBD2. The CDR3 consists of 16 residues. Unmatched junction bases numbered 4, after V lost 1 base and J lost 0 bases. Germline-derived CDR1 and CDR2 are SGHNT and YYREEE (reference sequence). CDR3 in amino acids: CASSLSGRPSYNEQFF. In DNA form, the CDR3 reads TGTGCCAGCAGCTTGTCCGGGAGGCCCTCCTACAATGAGCAGTTCTTC.

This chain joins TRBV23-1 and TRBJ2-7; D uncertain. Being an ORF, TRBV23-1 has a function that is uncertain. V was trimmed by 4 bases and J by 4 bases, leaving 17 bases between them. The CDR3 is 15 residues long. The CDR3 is CASSRSSLERYEQYF. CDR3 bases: TGCGCCAGCAGTCGGTCAAGTTTAGAACGGTACGAGCAGTACTTC.

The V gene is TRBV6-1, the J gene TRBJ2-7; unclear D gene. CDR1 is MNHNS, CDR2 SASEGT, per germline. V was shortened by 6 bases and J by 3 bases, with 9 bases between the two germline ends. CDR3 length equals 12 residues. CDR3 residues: CASSPTYYEQYF. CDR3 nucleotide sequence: TGTGCCAGCAGCCCGACTTACTACGAGCAGTACTTC.

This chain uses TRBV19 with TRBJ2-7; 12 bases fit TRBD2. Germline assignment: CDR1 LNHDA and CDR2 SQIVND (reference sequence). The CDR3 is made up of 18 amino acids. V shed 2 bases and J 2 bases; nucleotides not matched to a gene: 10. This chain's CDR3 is CASSIRDRTSGTPYEQYF. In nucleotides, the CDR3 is TGTGCCAGTAGTATACGGGACAGGACTAGCGGGACTCCCTACGAGCAGTACTTC.

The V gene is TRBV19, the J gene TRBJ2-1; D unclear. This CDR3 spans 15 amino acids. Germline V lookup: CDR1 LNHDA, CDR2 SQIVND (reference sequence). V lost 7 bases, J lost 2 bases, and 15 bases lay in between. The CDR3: CASKSFLSTYNEQFF. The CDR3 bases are TGTGCCAGTAAATCCTTTCTGAGCACCTACAATGAGCAGTTCTTC.

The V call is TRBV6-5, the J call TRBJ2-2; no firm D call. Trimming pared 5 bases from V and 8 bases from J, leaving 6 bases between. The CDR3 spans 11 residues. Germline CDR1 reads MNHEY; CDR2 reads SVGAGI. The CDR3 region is CASSRKGELFF. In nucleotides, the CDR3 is TGTGCCAGCAGTAGAAAGGGGGAGCTGTTTTTT.

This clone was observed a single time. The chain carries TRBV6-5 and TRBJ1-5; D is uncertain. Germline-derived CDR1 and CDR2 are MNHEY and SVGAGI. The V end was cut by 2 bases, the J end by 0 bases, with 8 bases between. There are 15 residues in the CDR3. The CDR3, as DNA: TGTGCCAGCAGTTACGGACCTTATAGCAATCAGCCCCAGCATTTT. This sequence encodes CASSYGPYSNQPQHF.

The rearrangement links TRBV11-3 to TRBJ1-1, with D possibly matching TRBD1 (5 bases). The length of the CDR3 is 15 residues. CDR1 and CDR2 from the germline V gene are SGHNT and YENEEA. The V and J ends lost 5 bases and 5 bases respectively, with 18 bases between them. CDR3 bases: TGTGCCAGCAGCCCTAGGGGCACGATGCGAACTGAAGCTTTCTTT. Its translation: CASSPRGTMRTEAFF. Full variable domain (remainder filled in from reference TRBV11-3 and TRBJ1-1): EAGVVQSPRYKIIEKKQPVAFWCNPISGHNTLYWYLQNLGQGPELLIRYENEEAVDDSQLPKDRFSAERLKGVDSTLKIQPAELGDSAVYLCASSPRGTMRTEAFFGQGTRLTVV.

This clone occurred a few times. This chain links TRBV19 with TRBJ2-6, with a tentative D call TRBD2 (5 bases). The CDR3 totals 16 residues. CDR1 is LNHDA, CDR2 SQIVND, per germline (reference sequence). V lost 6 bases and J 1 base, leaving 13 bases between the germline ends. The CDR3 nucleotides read TGTGCCAGTAGCCCATTGGGAGTGTCTGGGGCCAACGTCCTGACTTTC. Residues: CASSPLGVSGANVLTF.

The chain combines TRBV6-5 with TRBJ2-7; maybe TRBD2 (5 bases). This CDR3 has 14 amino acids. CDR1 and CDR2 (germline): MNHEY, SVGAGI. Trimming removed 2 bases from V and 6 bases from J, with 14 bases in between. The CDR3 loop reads CASSYVPGRGEQYF. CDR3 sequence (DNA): TGTGCCAGCAGTTACGTTCCAGGACGGGGCGAGCAGTACTTC.